The clone carrying this T cell receptor beta chain was seen at least ten times. From germline, CDR1 is SGHDN and CDR2 FVKESK. CDR3 length equals 16 residues. V was pared by 6 bases and J by 2 bases, with 6 bases of the junction left unmatched. This record comes from a study of Graves' ophthalmopathy and Graves' hyperthyroidism. CDR3 regions of TCR beta were amplified from RNA transcripts. First-round RT-PCR with HTBI primers preceded a second-round multiplex PCR. Each CDR3 protein is one row after TCRdb ran MiXCR on the multiplex PCR reads. The data hold about 500,000 distinct CDR3 sequences, with about 40% observed a single time.

The sample was peripheral blood or thyroid tissue (not recorded which). The source is an adult man with Graves' hyperthyroidism. J is TRBJ2-2 and V is TRBV14; 10 bases agree with TRBD2. CDR3 nucleotide sequence: TGTGCCAGCAGTTATGCTAGCGGGGGAAACACCGGGGAGCTGTTTTTT. Residues: CASSYASGGNTGELFF.